The rows below give T cell receptor beta chains drawn from one sample of a study of T-cell memory formation after mild COVID-19. From the 5' RACE reads, TCRdb called clonotypes with MiXCR, one entry per CDR3 protein. The data show roughly 450,000 distinct CDR3 sequences, 18% seen once. Sample: PBMCs or a T cell subset sorted from them (not recorded which). These receptors originate from an adult woman who had mild COVID-19 (a few samples of this study predate the infection). Cell type and time point are not known. Both conserved end residues are part of each CDR3. Each record gives: clone size, V gene, J gene, D gene, CDR3 DNA, CDR3 protein. A D gene is named only where the DNA matches it firmly. For some rows the clone size is stated as once, few or many, or as a class when expanded; others skip it.

.	TRBV28	TRBJ2-7	.	TGTGCCAGCAGGGCCCAATCCTCCTACGAGCAGTACTTC	CASRAQSSYEQYF
.	TRBV15	TRBJ2-1	TRBD1	TGTGCCACCAGCAGAGATCAGGGACAGGGAATGAATGAGCAGTTCTTC	CATSRDQGQGMNEQFF
.	TRBV5-1	TRBJ2-1	TRBD2	TGCGCCAGCAGGTCGAACGGGAGGGGTTGGGATGAGCAGTTCTTC	CASRSNGRGWDEQFF
few	TRBV10-3	TRBJ1-4	.	TGTGCCATCAGTGACAGTTTGTTTGAAAAACTGTTTTTT	CAISDSLFEKLFF
few	TRBV4-3	TRBJ2-1	TRBD1	TGCGCCAGCAGCCAGCTACAGGGGGATGAGCAGTTCTTC	CASSQLQGDEQFF
few	TRBV3-1	TRBJ2-1	.	TGTGCCAGCAGCCATGGGACGGTTTACAATGAGCAGTTCTTC	CASSHGTVYNEQFF
.	TRBV7-2	TRBJ1-5	.	TGTGCCAGCAGCCCCGCCCCCACTGAAGGCAATCAGCCCCAGCATTTT	CASSPAPTEGNQPQHF
few	TRBV9	TRBJ2-3	.	TGTGCCAGCAGCGGGGGAGCGACCCCTTGGCAGTATTTT	CASSGGATPWQYF
.	TRBV4-2	TRBJ2-1	TRBD1	TGTGCCAGCAGCCAAGATACTTACAGGGGGGCCTACAATGAGCAGTTCTTC	CASSQDTYRGAYNEQFF
few	TRBV9	TRBJ2-2	TRBD1	TGTGCCAGCAGCGCGACAGGGGGCAGGGCCACCGGGGAGCTGTTTTTT	CASSATGGRATGELFF
many	TRBV7-6	TRBJ2-7	TRBD2	TGTGCCAGCAGCTTATTGGCTAGCGGGAACGAGCAGTACTTC	CASSLLASGNEQYF
.	TRBV10-3	TRBJ2-6	.	TGTGCCATCAGCCCTCCAGGGTCTGGGGCCAACGTCCTGACTTTC	CAISPPGSGANVLTF
.	TRBV18	TRBJ1-1	.	TGTGCCAGCTCACCAACAGGCCGCGACTCCTTTGAAGCTTTCTTT	CASSPTGRDSFEAFF
.	TRBV18	TRBJ2-1	TRBD2	TGTGCCAGCTCACTCATTTATCTAGCGGGCTCCTACAATGAGCAGTTCTTC	CASSLIYLAGSYNEQFF
few	TRBV7-2	TRBJ2-3	TRBD2	TGTGCCAGCAGCTTTAGCGGGCGGGAGAAAGATACGCAGTATTTT	CASSFSGREKDTQYF
few	TRBV7-3	TRBJ2-1	.	TGTGCCAGCAGCATCCGCGGGGGCAACAATGAGCAGTTCTTC	CASSIRGGNNEQFF
few	TRBV4-1	TRBJ1-3	.	TGCGCCAGCAGCCGGGACCCGGGCCAAGAAAACACCATATATTTT	CASSRDPGQENTIYF
.	TRBV7-6	TRBJ2-5	TRBD1	TGTGCCAGCAGCCAGGGGGGACAGGCTGTTCAAGAGACCCAGTACTTC	CASSQGGQAVQETQYF
.	TRBV7-6	TRBJ1-2	.	TGTGCCAGCAGCTCCGTGGGATCAGGGGTTAAGGACTATGGCTACACCTTC	CASSSVGSGVKDYGYTF
few	TRBV27	TRBJ1-1	.	TGTGCCAGCAGTCCAAGGTCTATCACTGAAGCTTTCTTT	CASSPRSITEAFF
.	TRBV5-6	TRBJ1-5	.	TGTGCCAGCAGCTTATGGTATAGCAATCAGCCCCAGCATTTT	CASSLWYSNQPQHF
.	TRBV6-6	TRBJ2-1	.	TGTGCCAGCAGTAGCCTAGGGGGGCGGTGGAATGAGCAGTTCTTC	CASSSLGGRWNEQFF
.	TRBV27	TRBJ2-3	.	TGTGCCAGCCAACAGTACCATTTTAGCACAGATACGCAGTATTTT	CASQQYHFSTDTQYF
many	TRBV29-1	TRBJ2-1	TRBD2	TGCAGCTATGGACTAGCGACCTACAATGAGCAGTTCTTC	CSYGLATYNEQFF
few	TRBV20-1	TRBJ2-6	TRBD1	TGCAGTGCTAGCGGGAGTTGGACAGGGGGTTCTGGGGCCAACGTCCTGACTTTC	CSASGSWTGGSGANVLTF
.	TRBV2	TRBJ2-1	.	TGTGCCAGCAGTGTAGACAGGCACAATGAGCAGTTCTTC	CASSVDRHNEQFF
few	TRBV29-1	TRBJ2-7	.	TGCAGCGTACGAGGGGGATCGATCTCCTACGAGCAGTACTTC	CSVRGGSISYEQYF
few	TRBV4-1	TRBJ2-2	.	TGCGCCAGCAGCCAAGTTGGTTCGAACACCGGGGAGCTGTTTTTT	CASSQVGSNTGELFF
many	TRBV7-9	TRBJ2-7	TRBD1	TGTGCCAGCAGCTCACAACCGGGACAGGGAGCGAGCGAGCAGTACTTC	CASSSQPGQGASEQYF
.	TRBV5-6	TRBJ2-3	.	TGTGCCAGCAGCTTGGTGTGGGGAATCACAGATACGCAGTATTTT	CASSLVWGITDTQYF
few	TRBV7-6	TRBJ2-1	TRBD2	TGTGCCAGCAGCTTACCGGGACTAGCGGGAGGGGATGAGCAGTTCTTC	CASSLPGLAGGDEQFF
few	TRBV5-1	TRBJ2-1	TRBD1	TGCGCCAGCAGCTTGGCCGGGGACAGGGGGAATGAGCAGTTCTTC	CASSLAGDRGNEQFF
.	TRBV7-2	TRBJ2-3	TRBD2	TGTGCCAGCAGCCCCTCGGGTAGCGGGTGGGCAGATACGCAGTATTTT	CASSPSGSGWADTQYF
few	TRBV7-9	TRBJ2-7	.	TGTGCCAGCAGCTCTGACGCTGGCAGGTACTACGAGCAGTACTTC	CASSSDAGRYYEQYF
once	TRBV20-1	TRBJ2-1	TRBD2	TGCAGTGCTAGGGCTAGCGGGACGAACACCTACAATGAGCAGTTCTTC	CSARASGTNTYNEQFF
few	TRBV12-3/TRBV12-4	TRBJ1-2	TRBD1	TGTGCCAGCAGTTCTACAGGGGGCTGGGGCTACACCTTC	CASSSTGGWGYTF
few	TRBV12-3/TRBV12-4	TRBJ2-7	TRBD1	TGTGCCAGCAGTCTGACAGGGATTCACGCGAATCAGTACTTC	CASSLTGIHANQYF
.	TRBV4-1	TRBJ2-5	TRBD2	TGCGCCAGCAGCCATGCCGGGGCTAGCGGGGGGAAAGAGACCCAGTACTTC	CASSHAGASGGKETQYF
many	TRBV12-3/TRBV12-4	TRBJ1-1	.	TGTGCCAGCAGTTTCACAGGGAACACTGAAGCTTTCTTT	CASSFTGNTEAFF
few	TRBV7-3	TRBJ2-3	TRBD1	TGTGCCAGCCAGGGGGAAAACACAGATACGCAGTATTTT	CASQGENTDTQYF
.	TRBV7-9	TRBJ1-1	.	TGTGCCAGCAGCTTAAGATCCTACACTGAAGCTTTCTTT	CASSLRSYTEAFF
.	TRBV4-1	TRBJ1-3	TRBD1	TGCGCCAGCAGCCAGGATGGTGGCAGGGGGCGGCAGGCTGGAAACACCATATATTTT	CASSQDGGRGRQAGNTIYF
few	TRBV6-2/TRBV6-3	TRBJ2-7	.	TGTGCCAGCAGTACGACGAACGAGCAGTACTTC	CASSTTNEQYF
few	TRBV10-3	TRBJ1-2	.	TGTGCCATCAGTGTCGGGGCAGGGGATGGCTACACCTTC	CAISVGAGDGYTF
.	TRBV11-1	TRBJ2-5	.	TGTGCCAGCAGCTCCCCGGCGGGGGCAGGGGGCCAAGAGACCCAGTACTTC	CASSSPAGAGGQETQYF
once	TRBV11-2	TRBJ1-1	.	TGTGCCAGCAGCTTCAACAGGGTTAACACTGAAGCTTTCTTT	CASSFNRVNTEAFF
.	TRBV3-1	TRBJ2-7	.	TGTGCCAGCAGCCTCGGGGAATATCAGGGTTTCTACGAGCAGTACTTC	CASSLGEYQGFYEQYF
few	TRBV11-3	TRBJ2-7	.	TGTGCCAGCAGCTTATGGGCGGGACGGAATATATACGAGCAGTACTTC	CASSLWAGRNIYEQYF
.	TRBV7-9	TRBJ2-3	TRBD1	TGTGCCAGCAGCTTAGCCTTGAGACAGGGGTACACAGATACGCAGTATTTT	CASSLALRQGYTDTQYF
few	TRBV12-3/TRBV12-4	TRBJ2-2	.	TGTGCCAGCAGTTTAGATTTTTACACCGGGGAGCTGTTTTTT	CASSLDFYTGELFF
.	TRBV6-6	TRBJ1-1	.	TGTGCCAGCGCAGGCAACACTGAAGCTTTCTTT	CASAGNTEAFF
.	TRBV27	TRBJ2-2	TRBD2	TGTGCCAGCGGGTCAGCGGGGGAGCACACCGGGGAGCTGTTTTTT	CASGSAGEHTGELFF
.	TRBV7-9	TRBJ2-2	.	TGTGCCAGCAGATATTTTCAGACCGGGGAGCTGTTTTTT	CASRYFQTGELFF
.	TRBV10-3	TRBJ2-1	TRBD2	TGTGCCATCAGTGAGGGGGGTAGCGGGGGCTATGAGCAGTTCTTC	CAISEGGSGGYEQFF
.	TRBV30	TRBJ1-2	.	TGTGCCTGGACGGGCTGGCAGGGGAACTATGGCTACACCTTC	CAWTGWQGNYGYTF
few	TRBV6-5	TRBJ1-1	.	TGTGCCAGCAGTTACCATCGACGGCGAGGTCTGAACACTGAAGCTTTCTTT	CASSYHRRRGLNTEAFF
once	TRBV20-1	TRBJ1-4	TRBD1	TGCAGTGCAAAAGGCCCCTCAACCCGTGGACAGGGGGATTTT	CSAKGPSTRGQGDF
once	TRBV29-1	TRBJ2-3	TRBD2	TGCAGCGTTTTACTAGCGGGGGCTAGCACAGATACGCAGTATTTT	CSVLLAGASTDTQYF
.	TRBV6-2/TRBV6-3	TRBJ1-2	.	TGTGCCAGCAGTTACTCGGGGGCCTATGGCTACACCTTC	CASSYSGAYGYTF
few	TRBV3-1	TRBJ1-2	.	TGTGCCAGCAGCCAAGATAATAGGGCACCCTATGGCTACACCTTC	CASSQDNRAPYGYTF